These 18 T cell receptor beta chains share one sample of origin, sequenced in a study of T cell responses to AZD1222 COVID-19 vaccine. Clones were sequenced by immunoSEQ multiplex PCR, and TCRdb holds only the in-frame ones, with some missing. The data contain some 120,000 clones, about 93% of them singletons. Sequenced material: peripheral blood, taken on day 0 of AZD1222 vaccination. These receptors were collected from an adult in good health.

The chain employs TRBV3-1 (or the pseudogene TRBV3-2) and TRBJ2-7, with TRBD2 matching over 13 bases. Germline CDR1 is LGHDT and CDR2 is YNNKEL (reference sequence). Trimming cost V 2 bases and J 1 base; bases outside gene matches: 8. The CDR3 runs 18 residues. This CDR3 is CASSQTGTSGMGSYEQYF. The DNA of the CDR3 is TGTGCCAGCAGCCAAACCGGGACTAGCGGGATGGGGTCCTACGAGCAGTACTTC.

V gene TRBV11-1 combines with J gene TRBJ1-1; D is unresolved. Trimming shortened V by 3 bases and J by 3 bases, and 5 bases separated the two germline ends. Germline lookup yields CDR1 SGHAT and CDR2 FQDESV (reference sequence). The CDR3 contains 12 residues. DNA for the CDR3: TGTGCCAGCAGCTTCCATTACACTGAAGCTTTCTTT. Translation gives CASSFHYTEAFF. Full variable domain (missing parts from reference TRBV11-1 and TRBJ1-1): EAEVAQSPRYKITEKSQAVAFWCDPISGHATLYWYRQILGQGPELLVQFQDESVVDDSQLPKDRFSAERLKGVDSTLKIQPAELGDSAMYLCASSFHYTEAFFGQGTRLTVV.

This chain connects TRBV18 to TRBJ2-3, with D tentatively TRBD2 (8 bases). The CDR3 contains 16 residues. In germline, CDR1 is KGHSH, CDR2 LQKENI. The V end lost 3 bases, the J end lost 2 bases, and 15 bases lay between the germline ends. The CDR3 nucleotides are TGTGCCAGCTCACCCCGGGAGGGGGCCCTCACAGATACGCAGTATTTT. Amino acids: CASSPREGALTDTQYF.

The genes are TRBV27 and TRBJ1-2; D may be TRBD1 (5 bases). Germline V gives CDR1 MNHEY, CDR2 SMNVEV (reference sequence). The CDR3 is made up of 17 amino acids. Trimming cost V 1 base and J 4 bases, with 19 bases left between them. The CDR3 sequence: CASSLFGAPGVTYGYTF. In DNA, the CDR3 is TGTGCCAGCAGTTTATTTGGGGCGCCTGGTGTTACCTATGGCTACACCTTC.

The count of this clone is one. The CDR3 region is CASSRGPADYGYTF. CDR3 DNA: TGCGCCAGCAGCCGCGGACCGGCCGACTATGGCTACACCTTC. The J gene is TRBJ1-2, the V gene TRBV5-1, with D unclear. Germline-derived CDR1 and CDR2 are SGHRS and YFSETQ. The V and J ends lost 4 bases and 3 bases respectively, with 13 bases between them. This CDR3 spans 14 amino acids.

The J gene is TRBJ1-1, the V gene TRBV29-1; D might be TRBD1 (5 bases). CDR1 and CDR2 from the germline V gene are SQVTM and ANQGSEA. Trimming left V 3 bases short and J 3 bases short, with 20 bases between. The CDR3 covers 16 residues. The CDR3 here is CSVESPRQRSDTEAFF. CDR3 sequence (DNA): TGCAGCGTTGAGAGTCCCAGACAGCGGTCGGACACTGAAGCTTTCTTT.

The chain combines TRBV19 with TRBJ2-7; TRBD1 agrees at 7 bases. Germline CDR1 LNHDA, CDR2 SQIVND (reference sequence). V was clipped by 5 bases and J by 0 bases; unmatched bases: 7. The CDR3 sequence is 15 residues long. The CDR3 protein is CASSVGTELSYEQYF. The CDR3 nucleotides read TGTGCCAGTAGTGTCGGGACAGAACTCTCCTACGAGCAGTACTTC. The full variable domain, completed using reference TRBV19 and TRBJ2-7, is DGGITQSPKYLFRKEGQNVTLSCEQNLNHDAMYWYRQDPGQGLRLIYYSQIVNDFQKGDIAEGYSVSREKKESFPLTVTSAQKNPTAFYLCASSVGTELSYEQYFGPGTRLTVT.

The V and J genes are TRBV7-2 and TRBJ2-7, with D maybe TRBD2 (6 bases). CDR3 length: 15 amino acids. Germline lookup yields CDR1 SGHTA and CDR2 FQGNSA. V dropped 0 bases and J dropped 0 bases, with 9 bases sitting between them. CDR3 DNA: TGTGCCAGCAGCTTAGCGCGGGGATCCTCCTACGAGCAGTACTTC. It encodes CASSLARGSSYEQYF. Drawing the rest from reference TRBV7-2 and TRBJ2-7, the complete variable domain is GAGVSQSPSNKVTEKGKDVELRCDPISGHTALYWYRQSLGQGLEFLIYFQGNSAPDKSGLPSDRFSAERTGGSVSTLTIQRTQQEDSAVYLCASSLARGSSYEQYFGPGTRLTVT.

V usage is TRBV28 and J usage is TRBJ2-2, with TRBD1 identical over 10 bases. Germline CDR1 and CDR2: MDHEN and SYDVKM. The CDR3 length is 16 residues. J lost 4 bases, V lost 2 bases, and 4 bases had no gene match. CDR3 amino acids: CASSLRQGAGTGELFF. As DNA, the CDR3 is TGTGCCAGCAGTTTAAGACAGGGGGCTGGCACCGGGGAGCTGTTTTTT.

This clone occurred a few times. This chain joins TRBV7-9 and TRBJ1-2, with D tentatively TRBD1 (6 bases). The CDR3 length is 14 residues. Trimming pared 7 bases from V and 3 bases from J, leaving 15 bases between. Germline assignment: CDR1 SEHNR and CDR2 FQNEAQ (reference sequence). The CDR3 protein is CASTTSQGYYGYTF. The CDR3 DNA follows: TGTGCCAGCACCACTTCACAGGGCTACTATGGCTACACCTTC. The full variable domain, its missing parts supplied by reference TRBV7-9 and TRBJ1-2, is DTGVSQNPRHKITKRGQNVTFRCDPISEHNRLYWYRQTLGQGPEFLTYFQNEAQLEKSRLLSDRFSAERPKGSFSTLEIQRTEQGDSAMYLCASTTSQGYYGYTFGSGTRLTVV.

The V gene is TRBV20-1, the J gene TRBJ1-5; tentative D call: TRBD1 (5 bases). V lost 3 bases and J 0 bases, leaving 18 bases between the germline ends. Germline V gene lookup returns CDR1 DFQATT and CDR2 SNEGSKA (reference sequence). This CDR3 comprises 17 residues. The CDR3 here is CSASLGPLYYSNQPQHF. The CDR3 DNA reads TGCAGTGCTAGTTTGGGACCCCTCTATTATAGCAATCAGCCCCAGCATTTT.

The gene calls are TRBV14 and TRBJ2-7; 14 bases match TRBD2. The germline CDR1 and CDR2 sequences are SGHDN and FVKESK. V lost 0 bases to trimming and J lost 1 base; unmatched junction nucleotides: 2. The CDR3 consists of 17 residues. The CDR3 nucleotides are TGTGCCAGCAGCCAAGATGGACTAGCGGGAGGTTCCTACGAGCAGTACTTC. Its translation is CASSQDGLAGGSYEQYF.

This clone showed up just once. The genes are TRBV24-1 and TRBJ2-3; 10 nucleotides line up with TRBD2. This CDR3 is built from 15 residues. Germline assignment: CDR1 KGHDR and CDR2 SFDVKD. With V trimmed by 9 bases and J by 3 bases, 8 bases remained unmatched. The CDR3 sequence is CATSQRGGGTDTQYF. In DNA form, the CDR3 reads TGTGCCACCTCCCAGCGGGGGGGCGGGACAGATACGCAGTATTTT.

The CDR3 DNA reads TGTGCCAGCACCCCCCCGGCGGGAGGACGAAGGGAGACCCAGTACTTC. Amino acid sequence: CASTPPAGGRRETQYF. The rearrangement links TRBV7-9 to TRBJ2-5; 8 bases are a match to TRBD2. The CDR3 contains 16 residues. Germline CDR1 SEHNR, CDR2 FQNEAQ (reference sequence). Trimming removed 7 bases from V and 5 bases from J; junction bases left unmatched: 15.

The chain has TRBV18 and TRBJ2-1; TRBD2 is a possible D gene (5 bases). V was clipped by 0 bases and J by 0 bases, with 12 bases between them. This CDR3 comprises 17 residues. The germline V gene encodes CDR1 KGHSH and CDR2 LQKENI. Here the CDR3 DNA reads TGTGCCAGCTCACCACCCGTCTGGGAGCCCTCCTACAATGAGCAGTTCTTC. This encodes CASSPPVWEPSYNEQFF.

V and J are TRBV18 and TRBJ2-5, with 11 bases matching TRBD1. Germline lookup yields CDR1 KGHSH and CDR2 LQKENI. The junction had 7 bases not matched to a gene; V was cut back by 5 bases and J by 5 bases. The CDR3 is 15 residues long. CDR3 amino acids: CASSDRDRGSETQYF. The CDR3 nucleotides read TGTGCCAGCTCAGACCGGGACAGGGGGTCTGAGACCCAGTACTTC.

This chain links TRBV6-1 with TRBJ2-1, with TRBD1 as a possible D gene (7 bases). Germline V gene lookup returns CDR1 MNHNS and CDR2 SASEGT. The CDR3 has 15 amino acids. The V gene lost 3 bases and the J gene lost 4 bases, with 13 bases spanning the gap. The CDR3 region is CASSDGGTAYNEQFF. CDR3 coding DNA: TGTGCCAGCAGTGACGGAGGGACAGCTTACAATGAGCAGTTCTTC.

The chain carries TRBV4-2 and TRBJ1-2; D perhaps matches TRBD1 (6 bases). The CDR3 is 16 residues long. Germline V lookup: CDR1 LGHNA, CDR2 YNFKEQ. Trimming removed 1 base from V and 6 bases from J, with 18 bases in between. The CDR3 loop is CASSQATGTRPDGYTF. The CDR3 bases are TGTGCCAGCAGCCAAGCAACAGGGACCCGTCCAGATGGCTACACCTTC.